This entry is about one T cell receptor beta chain. The junction does not match germline at one end; this may be a read error. This sample stems from a study of T cell changes during pregnancy in multiple sclerosis. Libraries were prepared by immunoSEQ multiplex PCR; TCRdb keeps only in-frame clonotypes and omits some of them. This sample has tens of thousands of clones, with around 90% found just once. From germline, CDR1 is SGHRS and CDR2 YFSETQ. The CDR3 has 13 amino acids. The receptor comes from a female donor in good health, enrolled as a control in a pregnancy study. The specimen comprised peripheral blood, sampled after pregnancy. The chain is built from TRBV5-1 and TRBJ2-2; 11 bases fit TRBD1. Here the CDR3 reads CASSASGQGGLFF. The CDR3, as DNA: TGCGCCAGCAGCGCCTCGGGACAGGGGGGGCTGTTTTTT.